Below, 12 T cell receptor beta chains from the same sample are listed, as sequenced in a study of blood T cell repertoires in COVID-19. Method: immunoSEQ multiplex PCR; TCRdb's copy keeps in-frame clones and lacks some. The table has 97,000 or so clones, around 90% seen once. The sample was peripheral blood. The origin of the receptors is a woman in her forties or fifties with COVID-19, enrolled during active disease.

V gene TRBV7-2 combines with J gene TRBJ2-5; TRBD2 aligns across 11 bases. V was pared by 5 bases and J by 6 bases, with 8 bases of the junction left unmatched. The CDR3 extends over 15 amino acids. CDR1 is SGHTA and CDR2 is FQGNSA in the germline V gene. CDR3 sequence (DNA): TGTGCCAGCAGCATTAGCGGGGGGGGTCAGAAGACCCAGTACTTC. Translation gives CASSISGGGQKTQYF.

The chain employs TRBV7-6 and TRBJ2-1; 14 bases align to TRBD2. The CDR3 has 17 amino acids. The ends lost 2 bases at V and 7 bases at J; junction bases unmatched: 7. The germline V gene encodes CDR1 SGHVS and CDR2 FNYEAQ. The chain's CDR3 is CASSLLGLAGGTNEQFF. In nucleotides, the CDR3 is TGTGCCAGCAGCTTACTCGGACTAGCGGGGGGCACTAATGAGCAGTTCTTC.

The V gene is TRBV6-6, the J gene TRBJ1-1; 11 nucleotides match TRBD1. The length of the CDR3 is 14 residues. Trimming cost V 2 bases and J 9 bases; bases outside gene matches: 5. The V gene's germline CDR1 is MNHNY and CDR2 SVGAGI (reference sequence). CDR3 loop: CASSYGQGANKAFF. CDR3 nucleotides: TGTGCCAGCAGTTACGGACAGGGGGCTAATAAAGCTTTCTTT.

V is TRBV18 and J is TRBJ2-3; 10 bases agree with TRBD2. CDR3 length: 19 residues. The germline CDR1 and CDR2 sequences are KGHSH and LQKENI. J was trimmed by 4 bases and V by 0 bases; bases with no gene match: 13. The CDR3: CASSPPQGLLAGISDTQYF. CDR3 nucleotides: TGTGCCAGCTCACCACCGCAGGGTCTACTAGCGGGGATCTCAGATACGCAGTATTTT.

The chain uses TRBV2 and TRBJ1-5; 8 nucleotides match TRBD1. There are 14 residues in the CDR3. Germline-derived CDR1 and CDR2 are SNHLY and FYNNEI. Unmatched junction bases numbered 6, after V lost 4 bases and J lost 7 bases. The CDR3 region is CASSGQGITQPQHF. The CDR3 bases are TGTGCCAGCAGTGGACAGGGGATTACCCAGCCCCAGCATTTT.

The chain carries TRBV5-8 and TRBJ1-1; D call uncertain. This CDR3 is built from 13 residues. CDR1 is SGHTS and CDR2 is YDEGEE in the germline V gene. The V gene lost 0 bases and the J gene lost 3 bases, with 6 bases spanning the gap. CDR3 nucleotide sequence: TGTGCCAGCAGCTTGGCGCGGGACACTGAAGCTTTCTTT. Translating gives CASSLARDTEAFF.

The chain employs TRBV27 and TRBJ1-3; D uncertain. The germline V gene encodes CDR1 MNHEY and CDR2 SMNVEV (reference sequence). The CDR3 length is 14 residues. Trimming took 6 bases from V and 1 from J, leaving 10 bases between them. The CDR3 loop is CASRGGISGNTIYF. CDR3 coding DNA: TGTGCCAGCAGGGGAGGGATTTCTGGAAACACCATATATTTT.

V usage is TRBV5-1 and J usage is TRBJ1-4, with a tentative D call TRBD1 (5 bases). The CDR3 is made up of 15 amino acids. Germline V gives CDR1 SGHRS, CDR2 YFSETQ. The V gene lost 4 bases and the J gene lost 8 bases, with 18 bases spanning the gap. This CDR3 is CASSPVGSQEEKLFF. The CDR3 nucleotides are TGCGCCAGCAGCCCCGTAGGGTCACAGGAGGAAAAACTGTTTTTT.

A single count supports this clone. This chain links TRBV11-3 with TRBJ2-5; D might be TRBD1 (6 bases). The CDR3 sequence is 13 residues long. Per germline, CDR1 SGHNT and CDR2 YENEEA. Trimming removed 6 bases from V and 2 bases from J, with 10 bases in between. The CDR3 coding sequence is TGTGCCAGCAGACTGGACAGACAAGAGACCCAGTACTTC. Protein product: CASRLDRQETQYF.

V is TRBV30 and J is TRBJ2-1; TRBD1 might be the D (6 bases). Per the germline V gene, CDR1 is GTSNPN and CDR2 is SVGIG (reference sequence). The ends were cut back, 0 bases at V and 1 base at J, with 7 bases in the middle. CDR3 size: 14 residues. The CDR3: CAWSVGQSYNEQFF. The CDR3 bases are TGTGCCTGGAGTGTTGGACAGTCCTACAATGAGCAGTTCTTC. The whole variable domain, remainder taken from reference TRBV30 and TRBJ2-1, is SQTIHQWPATLVQPVGSPLSLECTVEGTSNPNLYWYRQAAGRGLQLLFYSVGIGQISSEVPQNLSASRPQDRQFILSSKKLLLSDSGFYLCAWSVGQSYNEQFFGPGTRLTVL.

This chain joins TRBV14 and TRBJ2-7; D is possibly TRBD2 (6 bases). The CDR3 extends over 13 amino acids. V dropped 8 bases and J dropped 0 bases, with 11 bases sitting between them. CDR1 SGHDN and CDR2 FVKESK come from the germline V gene. As DNA, the CDR3 is TGTGCCAGCGGGGACTTCGACTCCTACGAGCAGTACTTC. Protein sequence: CASGDFDSYEQYF.

The rearrangement uses TRBV30 and TRBJ1-1; D ambiguous. Per the germline V gene, CDR1 is GTSNPN and CDR2 is SVGIG (reference sequence). V gave up 2 bases and J gave up 0 bases, with 7 bases separating them. CDR3 length: 13 amino acids. The CDR3 here is CAWSFQVNTEAFF. The CDR3 bases are TGTGCCTGGAGTTTCCAGGTGAACACTGAAGCTTTCTTT.